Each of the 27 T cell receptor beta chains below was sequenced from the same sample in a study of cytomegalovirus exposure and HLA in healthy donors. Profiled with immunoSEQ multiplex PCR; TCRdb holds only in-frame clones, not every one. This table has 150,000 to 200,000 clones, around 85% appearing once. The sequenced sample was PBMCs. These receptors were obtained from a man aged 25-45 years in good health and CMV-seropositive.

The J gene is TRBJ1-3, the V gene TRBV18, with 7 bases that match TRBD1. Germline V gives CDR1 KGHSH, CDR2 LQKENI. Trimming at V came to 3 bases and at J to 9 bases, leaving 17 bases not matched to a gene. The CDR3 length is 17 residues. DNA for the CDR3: TGTGCCAGCTCACCCCAGACAGGGAAGCCCGCTGGGGGCACCATATATTTT. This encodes CASSPQTGKPAGGTIYF.

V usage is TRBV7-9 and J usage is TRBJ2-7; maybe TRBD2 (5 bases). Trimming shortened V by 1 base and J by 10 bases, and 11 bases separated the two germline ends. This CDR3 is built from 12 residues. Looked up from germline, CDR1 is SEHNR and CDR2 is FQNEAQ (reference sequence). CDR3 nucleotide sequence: TGTGCCAGCAGCTTAGTCCCCGGGGAACAGTACTTC. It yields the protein CASSLVPGEQYF.

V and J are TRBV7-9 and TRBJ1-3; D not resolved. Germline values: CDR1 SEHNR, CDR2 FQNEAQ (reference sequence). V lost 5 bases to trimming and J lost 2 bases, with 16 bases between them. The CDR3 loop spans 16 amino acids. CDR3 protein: CASSPRQVVTGNTIYF. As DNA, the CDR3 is TGTGCCAGCAGCCCCCGCCAGGTGGTCACTGGAAACACCATATATTTT.

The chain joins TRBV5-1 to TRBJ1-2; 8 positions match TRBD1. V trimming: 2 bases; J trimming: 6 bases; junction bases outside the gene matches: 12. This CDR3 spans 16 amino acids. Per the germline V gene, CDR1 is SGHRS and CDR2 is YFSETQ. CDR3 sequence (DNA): TGCGCCAGCAGCTTTGGACAGGGTACGGCTTTTAATGGCTACACCTTC. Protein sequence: CASSFGQGTAFNGYTF.

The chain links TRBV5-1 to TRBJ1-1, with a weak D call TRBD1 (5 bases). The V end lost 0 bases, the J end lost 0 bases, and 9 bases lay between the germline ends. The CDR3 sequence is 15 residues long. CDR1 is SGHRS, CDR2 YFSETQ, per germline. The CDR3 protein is CASSLAGLLNTEAFF. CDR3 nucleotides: TGCGCCAGCAGCTTGGCGGGACTGTTGAACACTGAAGCTTTCTTT.

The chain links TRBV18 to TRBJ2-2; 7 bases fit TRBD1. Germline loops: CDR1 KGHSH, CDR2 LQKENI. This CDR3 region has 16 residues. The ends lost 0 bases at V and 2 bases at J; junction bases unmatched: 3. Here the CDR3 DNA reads TGTGCCAGCTCACCACCGTGGGACAGTAACACCGGGGAGCTGTTTTTT. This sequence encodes CASSPPWDSNTGELFF.

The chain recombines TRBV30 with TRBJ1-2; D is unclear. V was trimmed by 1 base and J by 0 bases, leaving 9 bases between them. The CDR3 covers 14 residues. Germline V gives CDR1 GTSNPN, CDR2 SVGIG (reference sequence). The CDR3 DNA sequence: TGTGCCTGGAGTGACCGCAGTCCTAACTATGGCTACACCTTC. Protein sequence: CAWSDRSPNYGYTF.

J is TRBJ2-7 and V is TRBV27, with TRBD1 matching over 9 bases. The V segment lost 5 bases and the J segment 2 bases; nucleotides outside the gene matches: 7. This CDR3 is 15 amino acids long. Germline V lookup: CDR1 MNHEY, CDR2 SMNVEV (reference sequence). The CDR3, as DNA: TGTGCCAGCAGTCCGGGGACAGGGTGGACCTACGAGCAGTACTTC. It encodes CASSPGTGWTYEQYF.

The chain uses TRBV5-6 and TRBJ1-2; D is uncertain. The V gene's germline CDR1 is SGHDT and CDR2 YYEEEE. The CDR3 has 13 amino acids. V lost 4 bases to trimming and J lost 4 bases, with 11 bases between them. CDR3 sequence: CASSPAGSYGYTF. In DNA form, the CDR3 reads TGTGCCAGCAGCCCCGCGGGGTCCTATGGCTACACCTTC.

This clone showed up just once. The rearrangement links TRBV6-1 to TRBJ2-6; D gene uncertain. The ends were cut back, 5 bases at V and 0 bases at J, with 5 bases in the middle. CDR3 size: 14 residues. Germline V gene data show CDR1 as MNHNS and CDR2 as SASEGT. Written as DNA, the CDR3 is TGTGCCAGCAGTCCAGTCTCTGGGGCCAACGTCCTGACTTTC. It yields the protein CASSPVSGANVLTF.

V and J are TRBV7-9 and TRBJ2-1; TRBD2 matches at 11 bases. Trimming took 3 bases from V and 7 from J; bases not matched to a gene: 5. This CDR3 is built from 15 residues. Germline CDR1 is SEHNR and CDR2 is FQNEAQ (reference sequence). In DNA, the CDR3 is TGTGCCAGCAGCTTTAGCGGGGGGGCCGGGAATGAGCAGTTCTTC. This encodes CASSFSGGAGNEQFF.

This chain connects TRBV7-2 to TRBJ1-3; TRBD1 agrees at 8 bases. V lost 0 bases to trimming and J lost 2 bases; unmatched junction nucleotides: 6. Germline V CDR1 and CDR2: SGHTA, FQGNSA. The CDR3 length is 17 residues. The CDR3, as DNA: TGTGCCAGCAGCTTAGCCCGGGGACAGGCGACTGGAAACACCATATATTTT. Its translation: CASSLARGQATGNTIYF.

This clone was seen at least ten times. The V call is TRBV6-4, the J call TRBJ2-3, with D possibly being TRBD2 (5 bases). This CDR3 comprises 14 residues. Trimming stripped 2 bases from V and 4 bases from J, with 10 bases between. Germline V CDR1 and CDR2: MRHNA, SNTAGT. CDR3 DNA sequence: TGTGCCAGCAGTGACCCGACGGGGTCAGATACGCAGTATTTT. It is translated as CASSDPTGSDTQYF.

The CDR3 protein is CASRGGGANEQFF. The CDR3 nucleotides are TGTGCCAGTAGGGGCGGGGGGGCGAATGAGCAGTTCTTC. V and J are TRBV19 and TRBJ2-1, with 9 bases lining up with TRBD2. Trimming cost V 6 bases and J 7 bases; bases outside gene matches: 4. CDR3 length: 13 residues. Germline CDR1 reads LNHDA; CDR2 reads SQIVND (reference sequence).

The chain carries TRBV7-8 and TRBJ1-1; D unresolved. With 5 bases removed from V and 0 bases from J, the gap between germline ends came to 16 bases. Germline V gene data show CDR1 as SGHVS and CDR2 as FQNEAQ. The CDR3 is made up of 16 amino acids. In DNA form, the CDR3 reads TGTGCCAGCAGCCCTGTGAGGGCAGCCATGAACACTGAAGCTTTCTTT. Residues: CASSPVRAAMNTEAFF. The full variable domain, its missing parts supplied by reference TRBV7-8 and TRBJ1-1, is GAGVSQSPRYKVAKRGQDVALRCDPISGHVSLFWYQQALGQGPEFLTYFQNEAQLDKSGLPSDRFFAERPEGSVSTLKIQRTQQEDSAVYLCASSPVRAAMNTEAFFGQGTRLTVV.

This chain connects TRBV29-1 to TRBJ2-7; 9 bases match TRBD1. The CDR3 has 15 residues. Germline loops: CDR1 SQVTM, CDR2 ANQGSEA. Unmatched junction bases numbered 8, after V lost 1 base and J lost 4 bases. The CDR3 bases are TGCAGCGTTGAAGCCCCCGGGACAGGGAGGTACGAGCAGTACTTC. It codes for CSVEAPGTGRYEQYF.

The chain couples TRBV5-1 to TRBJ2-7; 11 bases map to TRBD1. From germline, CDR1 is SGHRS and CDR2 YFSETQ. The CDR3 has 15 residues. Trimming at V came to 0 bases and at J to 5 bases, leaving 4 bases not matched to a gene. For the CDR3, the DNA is TGCGCCAGCAGCTTGGCTGGACAGGGGGCAGACGAGCAGTACTTC. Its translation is CASSLAGQGADEQYF.

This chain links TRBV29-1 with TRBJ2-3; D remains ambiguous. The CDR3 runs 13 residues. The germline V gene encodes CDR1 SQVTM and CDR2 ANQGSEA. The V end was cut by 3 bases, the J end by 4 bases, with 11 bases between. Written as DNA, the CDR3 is TGCAGCGTTGACGGAGTATACGCAGATACGCAGTATTTT. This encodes CSVDGVYADTQYF.

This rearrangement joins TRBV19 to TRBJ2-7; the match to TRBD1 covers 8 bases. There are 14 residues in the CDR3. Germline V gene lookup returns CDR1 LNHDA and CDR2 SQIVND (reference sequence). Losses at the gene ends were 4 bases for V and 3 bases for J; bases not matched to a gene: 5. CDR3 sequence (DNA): TGTGCCAGTAGTAAACAGGGGGGTGGCTACGAGCAGTACTTC. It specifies CASSKQGGGYEQYF.

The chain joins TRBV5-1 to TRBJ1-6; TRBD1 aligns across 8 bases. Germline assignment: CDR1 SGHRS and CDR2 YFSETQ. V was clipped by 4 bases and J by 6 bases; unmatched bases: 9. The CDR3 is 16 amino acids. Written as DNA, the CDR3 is TGCGCCAGCAGCGGAGGACAGGGCCTTAGTAATTCACCCCTCCACTTT. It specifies CASSGGQGLSNSPLHF.

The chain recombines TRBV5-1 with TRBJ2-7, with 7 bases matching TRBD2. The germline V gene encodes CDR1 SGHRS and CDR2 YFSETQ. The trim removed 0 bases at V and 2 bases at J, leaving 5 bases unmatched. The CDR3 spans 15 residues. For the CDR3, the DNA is TGCGCCAGCAGCTTGGTCCCCGGGGGGACCTACGAGCAGTACTTC. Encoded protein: CASSLVPGGTYEQYF.

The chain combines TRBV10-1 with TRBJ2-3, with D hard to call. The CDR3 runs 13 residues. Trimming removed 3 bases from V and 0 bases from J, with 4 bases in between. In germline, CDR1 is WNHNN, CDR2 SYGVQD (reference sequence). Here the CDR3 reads CASSDPSTDTQYF. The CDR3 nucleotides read TGCGCCAGCAGTGACCCTAGCACAGATACGCAGTATTTT.

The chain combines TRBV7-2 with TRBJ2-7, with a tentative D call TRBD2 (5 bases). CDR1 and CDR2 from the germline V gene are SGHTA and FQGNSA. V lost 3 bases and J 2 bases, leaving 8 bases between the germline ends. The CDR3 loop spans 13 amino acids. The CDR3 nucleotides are TGTGCCAGCAGCTTTGGGCGGGCCTACGAGCAGTACTTC. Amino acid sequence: CASSFGRAYEQYF. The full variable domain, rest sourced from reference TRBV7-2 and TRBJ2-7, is GAGVSQSPSNKVTEKGKDVELRCDPISGHTALYWYRQSLGQGLEFLIYFQGNSAPDKSGLPSDRFSAERTGGSVSTLTIQRTQQEDSAVYLCASSFGRAYEQYFGPGTRLTVT.

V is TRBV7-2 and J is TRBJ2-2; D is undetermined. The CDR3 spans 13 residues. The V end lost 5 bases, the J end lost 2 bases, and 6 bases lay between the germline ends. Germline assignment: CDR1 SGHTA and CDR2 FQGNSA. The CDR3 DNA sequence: TGTGCCAGCAGCCCCCAAAACACCGGGGAGCTGTTTTTT. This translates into CASSPQNTGELFF.

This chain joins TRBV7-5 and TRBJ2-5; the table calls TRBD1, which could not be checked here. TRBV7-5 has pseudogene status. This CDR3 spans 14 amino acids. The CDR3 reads CARSSDRGLETQYF. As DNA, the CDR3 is TGTGCCAGAAGTTCGGACAGGGGGCTAGAGACCCAGTACTTC.

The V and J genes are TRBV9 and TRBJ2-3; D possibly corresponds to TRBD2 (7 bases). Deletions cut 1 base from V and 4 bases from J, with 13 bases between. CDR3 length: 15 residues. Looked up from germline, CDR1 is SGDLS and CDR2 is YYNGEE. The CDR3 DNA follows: TGTGCCAGCAGCGTATCGGGGGGCGCATCAGATACGCAGTATTTT. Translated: CASSVSGGASDTQYF.

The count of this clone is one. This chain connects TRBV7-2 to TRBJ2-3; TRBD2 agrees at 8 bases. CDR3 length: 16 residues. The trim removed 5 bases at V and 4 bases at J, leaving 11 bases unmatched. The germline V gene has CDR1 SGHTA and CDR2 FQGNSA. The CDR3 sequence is CASSARGGDMADTQYF. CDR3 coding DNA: TGTGCCAGCAGCGCTCGGGGGGGGGACATGGCAGATACGCAGTATTTT.